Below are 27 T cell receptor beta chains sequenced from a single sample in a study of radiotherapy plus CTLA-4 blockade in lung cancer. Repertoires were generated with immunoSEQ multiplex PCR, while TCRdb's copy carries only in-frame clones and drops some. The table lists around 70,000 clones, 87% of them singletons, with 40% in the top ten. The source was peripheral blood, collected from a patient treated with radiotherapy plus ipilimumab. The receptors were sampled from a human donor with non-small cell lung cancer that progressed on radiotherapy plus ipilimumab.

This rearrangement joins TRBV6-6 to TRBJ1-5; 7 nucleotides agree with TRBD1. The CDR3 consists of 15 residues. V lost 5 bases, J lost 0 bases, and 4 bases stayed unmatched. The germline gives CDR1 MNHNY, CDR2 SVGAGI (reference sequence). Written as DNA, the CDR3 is TGTGCCAGCAGTCGGACAGGAGCTAGCAATCAGCCCCAGCATTTT. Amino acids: CASSRTGASNQPQHF.

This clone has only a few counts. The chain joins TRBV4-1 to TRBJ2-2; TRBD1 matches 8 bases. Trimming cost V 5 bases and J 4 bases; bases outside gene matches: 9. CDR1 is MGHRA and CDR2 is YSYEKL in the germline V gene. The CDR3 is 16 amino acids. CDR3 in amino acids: CASSKGQGVGTGELFF. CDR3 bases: TGCGCCAGCAGCAAAGGACAGGGAGTAGGCACCGGGGAGCTGTTTTTT.

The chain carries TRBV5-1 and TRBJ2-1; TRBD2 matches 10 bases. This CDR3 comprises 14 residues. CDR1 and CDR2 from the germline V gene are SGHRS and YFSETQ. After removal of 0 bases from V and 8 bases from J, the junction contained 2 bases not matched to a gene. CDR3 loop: CASSLATSGDEQFF. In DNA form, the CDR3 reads TGCGCCAGCAGCTTGGCCACTAGCGGGGATGAGCAGTTCTTC.

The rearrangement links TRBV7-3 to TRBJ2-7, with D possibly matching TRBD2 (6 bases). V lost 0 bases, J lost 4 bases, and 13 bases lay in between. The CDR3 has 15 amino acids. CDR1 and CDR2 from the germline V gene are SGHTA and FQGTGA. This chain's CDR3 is CASSLTGQGGYEQYF. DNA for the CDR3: TGTGCCAGCAGCTTAACTGGGCAGGGAGGTTACGAGCAGTACTTC.

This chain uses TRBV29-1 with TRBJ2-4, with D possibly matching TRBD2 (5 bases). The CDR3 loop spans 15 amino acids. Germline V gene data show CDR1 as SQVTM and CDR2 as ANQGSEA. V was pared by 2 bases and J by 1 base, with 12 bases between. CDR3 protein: CSVEMAAAAKNIQYF. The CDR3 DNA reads TGCAGCGTTGAAATGGCAGCGGCCGCCAAAAACATTCAGTACTTC.

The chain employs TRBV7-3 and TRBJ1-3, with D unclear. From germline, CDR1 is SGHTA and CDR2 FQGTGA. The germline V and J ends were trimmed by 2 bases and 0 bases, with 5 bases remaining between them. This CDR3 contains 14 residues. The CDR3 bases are TGTGCCAGCAGCTTAGCAGGCTCTGGAAACACCATATATTTT. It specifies CASSLAGSGNTIYF.

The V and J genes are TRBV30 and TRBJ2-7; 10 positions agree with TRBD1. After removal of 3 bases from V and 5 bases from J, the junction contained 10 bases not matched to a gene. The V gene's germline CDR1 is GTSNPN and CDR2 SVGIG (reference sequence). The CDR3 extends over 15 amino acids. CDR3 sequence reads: CAWRSIIGQGDEQYF. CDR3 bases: TGTGCCTGGAGGAGCATAATAGGACAGGGGGACGAGCAGTACTTC.

The CDR3 sequence: CASSLFEGQGSSGELFF. The DNA for the CDR3 is TGTGCCAGCAGTTTATTTGAGGGACAGGGTTCATCCGGGGAGCTGTTTTTT. V is TRBV27 and J is TRBJ2-2, with 9 bases matching TRBD1. The CDR3 sequence is 17 residues long. Germline lookup yields CDR1 MNHEY and CDR2 SMNVEV (reference sequence). Losses at the gene ends were 1 base for V and 6 bases for J; bases not matched to a gene: 9.

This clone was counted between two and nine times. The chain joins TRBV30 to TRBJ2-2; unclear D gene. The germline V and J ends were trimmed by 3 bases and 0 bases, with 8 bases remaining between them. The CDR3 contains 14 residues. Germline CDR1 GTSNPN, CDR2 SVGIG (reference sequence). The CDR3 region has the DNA TGTGCCTGGAGAAGTCTAGCGAACACCGGGGAGCTGTTTTTT. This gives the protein CAWRSLANTGELFF.

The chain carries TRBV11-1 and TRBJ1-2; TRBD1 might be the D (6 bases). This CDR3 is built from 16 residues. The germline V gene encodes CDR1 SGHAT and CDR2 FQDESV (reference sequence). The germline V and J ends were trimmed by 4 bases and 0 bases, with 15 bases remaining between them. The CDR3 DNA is TGTGCCAGCAGCTCAATGGGCGGACAGACTAACTATGGCTACACCTTC. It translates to CASSSMGGQTNYGYTF.

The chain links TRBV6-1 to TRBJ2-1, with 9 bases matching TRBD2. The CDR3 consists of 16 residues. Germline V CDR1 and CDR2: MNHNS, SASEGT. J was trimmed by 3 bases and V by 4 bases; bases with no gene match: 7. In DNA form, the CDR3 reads TGTGCCAGCAGTGGTTCGGGCGGGAGGGTCTACAATGAGCAGTTCTTC. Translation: CASSGSGGRVYNEQFF.

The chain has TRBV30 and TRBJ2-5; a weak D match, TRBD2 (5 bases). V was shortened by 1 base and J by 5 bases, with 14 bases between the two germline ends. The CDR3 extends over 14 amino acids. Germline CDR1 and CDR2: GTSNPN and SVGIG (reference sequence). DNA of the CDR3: TGTGCCTGGAGTGGATCGGGGAACGGGGAGACCCAGTACTTC. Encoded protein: CAWSGSGNGETQYF.

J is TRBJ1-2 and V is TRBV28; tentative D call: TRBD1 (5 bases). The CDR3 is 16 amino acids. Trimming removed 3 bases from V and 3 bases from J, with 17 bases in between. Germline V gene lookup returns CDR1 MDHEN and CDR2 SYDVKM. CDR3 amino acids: CASSLRPGIWDYGYTF. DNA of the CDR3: TGTGCCAGCAGTTTGCGACCAGGGATCTGGGACTATGGCTACACCTTC.

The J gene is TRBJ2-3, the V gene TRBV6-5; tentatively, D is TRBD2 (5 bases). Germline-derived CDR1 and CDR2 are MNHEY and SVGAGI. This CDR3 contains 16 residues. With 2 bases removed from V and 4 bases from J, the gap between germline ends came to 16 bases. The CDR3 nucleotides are TGTGCCAGCAGTTACACCGAGTCGGTACTAGCAGATACGCAGTATTTT. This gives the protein CASSYTESVLADTQYF.

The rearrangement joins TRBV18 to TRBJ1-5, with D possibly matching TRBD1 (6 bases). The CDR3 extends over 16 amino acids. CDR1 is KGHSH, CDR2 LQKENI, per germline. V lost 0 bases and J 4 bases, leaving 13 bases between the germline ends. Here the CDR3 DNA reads TGTGCCAGCTCACCACCAGGGCGGGGGCCGAATCAGCCCCAGCATTTT. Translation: CASSPPGRGPNQPQHF.

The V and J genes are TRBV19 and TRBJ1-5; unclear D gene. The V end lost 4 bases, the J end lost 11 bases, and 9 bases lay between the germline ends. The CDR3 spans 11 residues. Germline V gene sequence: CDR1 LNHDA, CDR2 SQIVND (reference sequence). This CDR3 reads CASSTTRAQHF. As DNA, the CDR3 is TGTGCCAGTAGTACCACGAGGGCCCAGCATTTT.

CDR3 nucleotide sequence: TGTGCCAGCAGCTTAGTTCCGGGAGACGTATCCGGGGAGCTGTTTTTT. Its protein product is CASSLVPGDVSGELFF. The chain employs TRBV7-9 and TRBJ2-2; D is perhaps TRBD2 (6 bases). V lost 1 base, J lost 6 bases, and 15 bases lay in between. CDR3 length equals 16 residues. Germline loops: CDR1 SEHNR, CDR2 FQNEAQ (reference sequence).

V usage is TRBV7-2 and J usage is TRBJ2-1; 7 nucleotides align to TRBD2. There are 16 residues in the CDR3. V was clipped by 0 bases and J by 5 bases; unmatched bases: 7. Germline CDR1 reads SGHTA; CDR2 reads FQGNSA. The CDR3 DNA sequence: TGTGCCAGCAGCTTAGCAGGGTGGGAGGGACACAATGAGCAGTTCTTC. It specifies CASSLAGWEGHNEQFF.

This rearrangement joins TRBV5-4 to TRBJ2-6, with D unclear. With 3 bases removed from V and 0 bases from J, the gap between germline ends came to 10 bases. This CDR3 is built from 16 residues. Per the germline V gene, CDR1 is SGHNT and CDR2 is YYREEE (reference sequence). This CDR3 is CASSSWASSGANVLTF. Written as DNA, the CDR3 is TGTGCCAGCAGCTCTTGGGCTAGCTCTGGGGCCAACGTCCTGACTTTC.

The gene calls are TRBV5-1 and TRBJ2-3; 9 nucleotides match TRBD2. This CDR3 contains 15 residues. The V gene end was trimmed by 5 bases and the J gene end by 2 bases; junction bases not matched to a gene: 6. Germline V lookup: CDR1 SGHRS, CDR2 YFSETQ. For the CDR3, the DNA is TGCGCCAGCAGAGCGGGAGGCCCCTCCACAGATACGCAGTATTTT. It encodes CASRAGGPSTDTQYF. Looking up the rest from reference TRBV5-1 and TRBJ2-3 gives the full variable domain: KAGVTQTPRYLIKTRGQQVTLSCSPISGHRSVSWYQQTPGQGLQFLFEYFSETQRNKGNFPGRFSGRQFSNSRSEMNVSTLELGDSALYLCASRAGGPSTDTQYFGPGTRLTVL.

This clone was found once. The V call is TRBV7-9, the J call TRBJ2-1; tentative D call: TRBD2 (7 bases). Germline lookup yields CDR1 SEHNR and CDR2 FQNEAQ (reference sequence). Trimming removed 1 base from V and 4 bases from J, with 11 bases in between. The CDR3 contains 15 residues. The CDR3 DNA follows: TGTGCCAGCAGCTTAGGGAAGGGGGGGTACAATGAGCAGTTCTTC. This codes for CASSLGKGGYNEQFF.

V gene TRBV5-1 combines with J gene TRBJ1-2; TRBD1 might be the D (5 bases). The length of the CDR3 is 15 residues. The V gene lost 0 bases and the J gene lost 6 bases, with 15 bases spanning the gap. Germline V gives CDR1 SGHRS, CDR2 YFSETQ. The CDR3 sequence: CASSLAFGEQDGYTF. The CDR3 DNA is TGCGCCAGCAGCTTGGCGTTTGGGGAACAGGATGGCTACACCTTC.

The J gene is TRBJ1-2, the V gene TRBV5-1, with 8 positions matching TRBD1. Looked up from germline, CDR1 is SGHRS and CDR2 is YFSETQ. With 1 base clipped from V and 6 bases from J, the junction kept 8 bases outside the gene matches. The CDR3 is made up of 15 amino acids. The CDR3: CASSLQGAGGNGYTF. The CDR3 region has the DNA TGCGCCAGCAGCTTGCAGGGGGCAGGGGGCAATGGCTACACCTTC.

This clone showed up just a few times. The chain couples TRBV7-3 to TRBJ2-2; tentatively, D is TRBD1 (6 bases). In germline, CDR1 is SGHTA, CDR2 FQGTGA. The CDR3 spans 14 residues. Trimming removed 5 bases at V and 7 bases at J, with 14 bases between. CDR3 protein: CASSPRTVGGELFF. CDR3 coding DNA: TGTGCCAGCAGCCCCAGGACAGTTGGCGGGGAGCTGTTTTTT.

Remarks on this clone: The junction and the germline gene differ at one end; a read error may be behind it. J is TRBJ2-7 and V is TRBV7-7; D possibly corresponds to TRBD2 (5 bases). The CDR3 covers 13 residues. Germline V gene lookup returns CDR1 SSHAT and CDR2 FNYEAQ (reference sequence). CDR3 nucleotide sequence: TGTGCTAGCAGTAAAACGGGGTTCTACGAGCAGTACTTC. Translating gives CASSKTGFYEQYF.

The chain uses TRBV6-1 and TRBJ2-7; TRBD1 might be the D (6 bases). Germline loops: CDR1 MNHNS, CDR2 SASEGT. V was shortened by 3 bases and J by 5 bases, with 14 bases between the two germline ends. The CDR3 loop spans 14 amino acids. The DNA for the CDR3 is TGTGCCAGCAGTGAGTCTTCCAGGGACAACGAGCAGTACTTC. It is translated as CASSESSRDNEQYF.

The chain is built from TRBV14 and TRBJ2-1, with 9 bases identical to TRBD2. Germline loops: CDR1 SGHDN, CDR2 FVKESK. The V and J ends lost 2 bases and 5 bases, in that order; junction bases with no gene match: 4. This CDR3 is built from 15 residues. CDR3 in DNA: TGTGCCAGCAGCCAATTCCTAGCGGGAAACAATGAGCAGTTCTTC. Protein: CASSQFLAGNNEQFF.